Described below is a single T cell receptor (beta chain) sequence and its context. This entry comes from a study of blood T cell repertoires in COVID-19. About the study: Sample material is recorded as cDNA or gDNA derived from T cells, B-cell-depleted T cells, or PBMCs.

Data came from immunoSEQ multiplex PCR; TCRdb stores just in-frame clones and leaves some out. The repertoire has more than 45,000 clones, approximately 84% of them found once; the top ten carry 15% to 20%. The receptor comes from a human donor with active COVID-19. The donor label of this sample is uncertain. Sample: peripheral blood.

The CDR3, as DNA: TGTGCCAGCAGCCAAGAGTTGGTGGGACAGGCTGCTAGCACAGATACGCAGTATTTT. Amino acids: CASSQELVGQAASTDTQYF. The rearrangement links TRBV4-2 to TRBJ2-3; TRBD1 agrees at 8 bases. Germline CDR1 LGHNA, CDR2 YNFKEQ. CDR3 length: 19 amino acids. Germline trimming cut 0 bases from V and 0 bases from J; bases unmatched to any gene: 11.